This entry lists 20 T cell receptor beta chains sequenced from one sample in a study of cytomegalovirus exposure and HLA in healthy donors. The PCR used 60 Vbeta and 13 Jbeta primers. Clones were sequenced by immunoSEQ multiplex PCR, and TCRdb holds only the in-frame ones, with some missing. This sample has some 100,000 clones; more than 75% occur once, and the top ten carry around 3.8%. Sequenced: PBMCs. The receptors were gathered from a woman aged 45-65 years in good health and CMV-seropositive.

The chain recombines TRBV11-2 with TRBJ2-7, with D possibly being TRBD1 (6 bases). The CDR3 contains 14 residues. V dropped 4 bases and J dropped 2 bases, with 12 bases sitting between them. Germline lookup yields CDR1 SGHAT and CDR2 FQNNGV. Written as DNA, the CDR3 is TGTGCCAGCAGCTCAGGGGTCACCCCCTACGAGCAGTACTTC. Translated: CASSSGVTPYEQYF.

The chain uses TRBV2 and TRBJ2-5; 8 positions agree with TRBD2. The CDR3 has 15 amino acids. J gave up 3 bases and V 2 bases, and 5 bases lay outside the gene matches. The germline V gene encodes CDR1 SNHLY and CDR2 FYNNEI. The CDR3 sequence is CASSEYGAGEETQYF. CDR3 coding DNA: TGTGCCAGCAGTGAATATGGAGCGGGGGAAGAGACCCAGTACTTC.

The genes are TRBV10-3 and TRBJ2-3; 8 bases match TRBD1. This CDR3 has 17 residues. Germline V gene data show CDR1 as ENHRY and CDR2 as SYGVKD. J lost 0 bases, V lost 3 bases, and 8 bases had no gene match. CDR3 nucleotides: TGTGCCATCAGTGATCCGACAGGGGACGCTAGCACAGATACGCAGTATTTT. Translating gives CAISDPTGDASTDTQYF.

J is TRBJ2-1 and V is TRBV11-3; TRBD2 might be the D (5 bases). Germline values: CDR1 SGHNT, CDR2 YENEEA. The ends were cut back, 1 base at V and 5 bases at J, with 15 bases in the middle. This CDR3 has 16 amino acids. DNA for the CDR3: TGTGCCAGCAGCTTAGGGTTCGGAGGAGTGAACAATGAGCAGTTCTTC. It specifies CASSLGFGGVNNEQFF.

The rearrangement links TRBV4-2 to TRBJ1-3, with TRBD1 matching over 9 bases. After removal of 8 bases from V and 7 bases from J, the junction contained 9 bases not matched to a gene. Germline values: CDR1 LGHNA, CDR2 YNFKEQ. The CDR3 is made up of 14 amino acids. The CDR3 DNA reads as TGTGCCAGCTCCCGGGACAGGGAAAGGAACACCATATATTTT. Protein sequence: CASSRDRERNTIYF.

In this sample, this clone turned up a few times. The chain carries TRBV15 and TRBJ1-4, with a weak D call TRBD1 (6 bases). Between the trimmed V and J ends, which lost 0 bases and 7 bases, there was a span of 15 bases. This CDR3 spans 16 amino acids. Germline V gene lookup returns CDR1 LNHNV and CDR2 YYDKDF (reference sequence). The CDR3 DNA reads as TGTGCCACCAGCAGAGATCCGAGGGGGGGCGGTGAAAAACTGTTTTTT. Amino acids: CATSRDPRGGGEKLFF.

A single count supports this clone. The gene calls are TRBV20-1 and TRBJ1-4; perhaps TRBD1 as D (5 bases). V lost 6 bases to trimming and J lost 11 bases, with 13 bases between them. Germline V CDR1 and CDR2: DFQATT, SNEGSKA (reference sequence). The length of the CDR3 is 11 residues. In nucleotides, the CDR3 is TGCAGTGCAATTCATCGACAGAAACTGTTTTTT. This gives the protein CSAIHRQKLFF.

To note about this clone: At one end the junction does not follow the germline gene, possibly because of a read error. This chain connects TRBV7-9 to TRBJ2-3, with 7 nucleotides matching TRBD2. Germline V gene lookup returns CDR1 SEHNR and CDR2 FQNEAQ (reference sequence). The CDR3 contains 17 residues. The CDR3 spells CSSSPGISGREADTQYF. The CDR3 DNA sequence: TGTTCCAGCAGCCCGGGGATTAGCGGGCGAGAGGCAGATACGCAGTATTTT.

This chain links TRBV6-4 with TRBJ2-1, with a weak D call TRBD1 (5 bases). Trimming shortened V by 7 bases and J by 5 bases, and 15 bases separated the two germline ends. CDR1 MRHNA and CDR2 SNTAGT come from the germline V gene. The CDR3 runs 14 residues. Here the CDR3 reads CASKSVQGNNEQFF. DNA for the CDR3: TGTGCCAGCAAGTCGGTGCAGGGAAACAATGAGCAGTTCTTC.

The J gene is TRBJ1-2, the V gene TRBV29-1; 7 bases agree with TRBD1. This CDR3 contains 12 residues. Germline lookup yields CDR1 SQVTM and CDR2 ANQGSEA. V lost 5 bases to trimming and J lost 7 bases; unmatched junction nucleotides: 7. The CDR3 spells CSVLDRLAGYTF. CDR3 coding DNA: TGCAGCGTTCTGGACAGGTTGGCTGGCTACACCTTC. Looking up the rest from reference TRBV29-1 and TRBJ1-2 gives the full variable domain: SAVISQKPSRDICQRGTSLTIQCQVDSQVTMMFWYRQQPGQSLTLIATANQGSEATYESGFVIDKFPISRPNLTFSTLTVSNMSPEDSSIYLCSVLDRLAGYTFGSGTRLTVV.

Comments on this clone: Relative to the germline gene, one junction end is altered; a read error may explain this. The chain links TRBV10-2 to TRBJ2-7, with TRBD1 matching 9 bases. Germline CDR1 reads WSHSY; CDR2 reads SAAADI. The length of the CDR3 is 13 residues. CDR3 DNA sequence: TGCGTCAGCGGAAGGGACAGGGCCCACGAGCAGTACTTC. Protein product: CVSGRDRAHEQYF.

This clone was seen a single time. The V and J genes are TRBV10-1 and TRBJ2-1, with TRBD1 as a possible D gene (5 bases). Per germline, CDR1 WNHNN and CDR2 SYGVQD (reference sequence). Trimming took 3 bases from V and 7 from J, leaving 10 bases between them. The CDR3 loop spans 13 amino acids. CDR3 bases: TGCGCCAGCAGTGAACAGGCCCAGAATGAGCAGTTCTTC. Its protein is CASSEQAQNEQFF.

The rearrangement links TRBV2 to TRBJ1-2; D ambiguous. Per germline, CDR1 SNHLY and CDR2 FYNNEI. The CDR3 spans 15 residues. Trimming cost V 3 bases and J 5 bases, with 16 bases left between them. DNA of the CDR3: TGTGCCAGCAGTGATTTCTCGCCACCCACATATGGCTACACCTTC. Protein sequence: CASSDFSPPTYGYTF.

V gene TRBV15 combines with J gene TRBJ1-2, with a possible D match to TRBD1 (6 bases). Germline CDR1 reads LNHNV; CDR2 reads YYDKDF (reference sequence). The CDR3 totals 15 residues. V lost 3 bases to trimming and J lost 4 bases, with 15 bases between them. This CDR3 reads CATSSPYRVSYGYTF. The CDR3 nucleotides read TGTGCCACCAGCAGCCCCTACAGGGTGTCCTATGGCTACACCTTC.

CDR3 sequence: CASSAEQGVTEAFF. The CDR3 coding sequence is TGCGCCAGCAGCGCGGAACAGGGGGTTACTGAAGCTTTCTTT. The V gene is TRBV5-1, the J gene TRBJ1-1; 8 bases are a match to TRBD1. CDR3 length: 14 residues. Germline CDR1 SGHRS, CDR2 YFSETQ. J lost 5 bases, V lost 4 bases, and 7 bases had no gene match.

This chain connects TRBV29-1 to TRBJ2-3; 9 nucleotides line up with TRBD2. Germline CDR1 and CDR2: SQVTM and ANQGSEA. The V gene end was trimmed by 7 bases and the J gene end by 2 bases; junction bases not matched to a gene: 10. The CDR3 has 15 amino acids. The CDR3 spells CSAHFLAGVTDTQYF. In nucleotides, the CDR3 is TGCAGCGCACACTTCTTAGCGGGGGTCACAGATACGCAGTATTTT.

As concerns this clone: At one end, the junction sequence differs from germline, possibly due to a read error. The chain has TRBV7-9 and TRBJ1-1; 8 nucleotides line up with TRBD1. Germline V gene data show CDR1 as SEHNR and CDR2 as FQNEAQ (reference sequence). The CDR3 consists of 15 residues. CDR3 coding DNA: TGTTCCAGCAGCTCAAGATACAGGGGGGAGACTGAAGCTTTCTTT. The encoded protein is CSSSSRYRGETEAFF. The whole variable domain, filled in from reference TRBV7-9 and TRBJ1-1, reads DTGVSQNPRHKITKRGQNVTFRCDPISEHNRLYWYRQTLGQGPEFLTYFQNEAQLEKSRLLSDRFSAERPKGSFSTLEIQRTEQGDSAMYLCSSSSRYRGETEAFFGQGTRLTVV.

This clone was observed a handful of times. One junction end does not reproduce the germline sequence, and a read error may be involved. The gene calls are TRBV7-3 and TRBJ1-2; D possibly corresponds to TRBD1 (5 bases). Per germline, CDR1 SGHTA and CDR2 FQGTGA. The CDR3 has 13 residues. CDR3 DNA sequence: TGTGCCAGCAGCTTAGGAATGACAGACGGCTCCACCTTC. Translating it yields CASSLGMTDGSTF. Drawing the rest from reference TRBV7-3 and TRBJ1-2, the complete variable domain is GAGVSQTPSNKVTEKGKYVELRCDPISGHTALYWYRQSLGQGPEFLIYFQGTGAADDSGLPNDRFFAVRPEGSVSTLKIQRTERGDSAVYLCASSLGMTDGSTFGSGTRLTVV.

The chain combines TRBV27 with TRBJ1-1; unclear D gene. CDR1 MNHEY and CDR2 SMNVEV come from the germline V gene (reference sequence). Trimming left V 8 bases short and J 4 bases short, with 8 bases between. CDR3 length equals 11 residues. In DNA, the CDR3 is TGTGCCAGCGGGAGGATCACTGAAGCTTTCTTT. Amino acid sequence: CASGRITEAFF.

The gene calls are TRBV27 and TRBJ2-2, with 7 bases fitting TRBD2. With V trimmed by 7 bases and J by 8 bases, 7 bases remained unmatched. Germline CDR1 is MNHEY and CDR2 is SMNVEV (reference sequence). This CDR3 is 13 amino acids long. CDR3 nucleotide sequence: TGTGCCAGCACCTCCGGCGGGAGAGGGGAGCTGTTTTTT. Encoded protein: CASTSGGRGELFF.